This T cell receptor beta chain is from a study of somatic mutations in cytotoxic T cells in rheumatoid arthritis. The CDR3 length is 14 residues. V was shortened by 4 bases and J by 3 bases, with 9 bases between the two germline ends. Looked up from germline, CDR1 is MRHNA and CDR2 is SNTAGT. Measured with immunoSEQ multiplex PCR; TCRdb has only the in-frame clones, and not every one. The repertoire holds 15,000 to 20,000 clones, with around 83% as singletons. The TCR was taken from an adult with rheumatoid arthritis. What was sequenced was CD8+ T cells sorted from blood. The V and J genes are TRBV6-4 and TRBJ2-2; either TRBD1 or TRBD2 may fit D (5 bases each). Here the CDR3 DNA reads TGTGCCAGCAGTGCTGGGGACGACACCGGGGAGCTGTTTTTT. Residues: CASSAGDDTGELFF.